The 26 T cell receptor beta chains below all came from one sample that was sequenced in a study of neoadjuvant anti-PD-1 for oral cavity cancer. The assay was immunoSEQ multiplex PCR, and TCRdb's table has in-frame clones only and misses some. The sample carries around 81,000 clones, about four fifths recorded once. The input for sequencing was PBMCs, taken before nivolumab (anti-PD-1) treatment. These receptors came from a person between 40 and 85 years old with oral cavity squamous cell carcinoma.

CDR3 nucleotide sequence: TGTGCCAGCAGTAACTACTACGAGCAGTACTTC. Protein: CASSNYYEQYF. The rearrangement joins TRBV28 to TRBJ2-7, with unresolved D. V lost 5 bases and J 3 bases, leaving 5 bases between the germline ends. The CDR3 runs 11 residues. Germline V CDR1 and CDR2: MDHEN, SYDVKM.

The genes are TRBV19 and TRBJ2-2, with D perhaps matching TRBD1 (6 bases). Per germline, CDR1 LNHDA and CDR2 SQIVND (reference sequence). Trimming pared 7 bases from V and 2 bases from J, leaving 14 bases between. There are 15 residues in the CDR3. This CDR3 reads CASKLGGLNTGELFF. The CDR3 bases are TGTGCCAGTAAACTTGGGGGCCTTAACACCGGGGAGCTGTTTTTT.

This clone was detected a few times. In DNA form, the CDR3 reads TGTGCCAGCAGCTTACCCGGGACAGTCAAAGAGACCCAGTACTTC. It yields the protein CASSLPGTVKETQYF. The chain recombines TRBV7-8 with TRBJ2-5; 7 bases map to TRBD1. The CDR3 covers 15 residues. Unmatched junction bases numbered 6, after V lost 2 bases and J lost 3 bases. Germline lookup yields CDR1 SGHVS and CDR2 FQNEAQ.

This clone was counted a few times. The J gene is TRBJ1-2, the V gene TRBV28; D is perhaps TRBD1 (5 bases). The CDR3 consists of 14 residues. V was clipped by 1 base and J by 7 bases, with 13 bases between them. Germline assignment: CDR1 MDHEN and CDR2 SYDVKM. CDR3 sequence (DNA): TGTGCCAGCAGTTTATCCTTCACCAGGGTTGGCTACACCTTC. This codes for CASSLSFTRVGYTF.

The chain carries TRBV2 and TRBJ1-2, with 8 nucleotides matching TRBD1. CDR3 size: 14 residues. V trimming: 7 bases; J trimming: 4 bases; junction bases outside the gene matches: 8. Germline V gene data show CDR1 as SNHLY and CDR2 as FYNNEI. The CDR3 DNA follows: TGTGCCAGCATGGTACAGGGGGTAGGCTATGGCTACACCTTC. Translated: CASMVQGVGYGYTF.

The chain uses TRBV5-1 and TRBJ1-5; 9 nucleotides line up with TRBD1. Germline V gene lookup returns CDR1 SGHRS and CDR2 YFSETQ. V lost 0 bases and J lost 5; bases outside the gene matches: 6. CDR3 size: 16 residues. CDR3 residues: CASSLGSGQGDQPQHF. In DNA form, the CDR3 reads TGCGCCAGCAGCTTGGGATCGGGACAGGGCGATCAGCCCCAGCATTTT.

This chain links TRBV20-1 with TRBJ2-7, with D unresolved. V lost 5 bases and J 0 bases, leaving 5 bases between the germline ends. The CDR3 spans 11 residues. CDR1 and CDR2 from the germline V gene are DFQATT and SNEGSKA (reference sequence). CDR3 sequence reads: CSAWSSYEQYF. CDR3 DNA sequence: TGCAGTGCTTGGAGCTCCTACGAGCAGTACTTC.

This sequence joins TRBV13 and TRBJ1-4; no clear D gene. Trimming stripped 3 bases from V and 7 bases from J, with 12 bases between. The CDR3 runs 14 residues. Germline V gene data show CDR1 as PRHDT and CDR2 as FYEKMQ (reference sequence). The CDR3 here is CASSFFSSREKLFF. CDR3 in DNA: TGTGCCAGCAGCTTTTTTTCCTCTCGTGAAAAACTGTTTTTT.

CDR3 DNA sequence: TGTGCCAGCAGCCTGACTAGCGGGGGGACTAAAGAGCAGTACTTC. It specifies CASSLTSGGTKEQYF. V and J are TRBV7-6 and TRBJ2-7, with TRBD2 matching over 13 bases. With 5 bases clipped from V and 7 bases from J, the junction kept 8 bases outside the gene matches. This CDR3 spans 15 amino acids. Germline V gene sequence: CDR1 SGHVS, CDR2 FNYEAQ.

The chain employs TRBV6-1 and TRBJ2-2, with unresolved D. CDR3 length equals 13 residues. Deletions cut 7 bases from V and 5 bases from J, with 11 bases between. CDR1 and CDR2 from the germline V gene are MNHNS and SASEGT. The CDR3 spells CASTAAATGELFF. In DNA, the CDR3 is TGTGCCAGCACGGCGGCAGCAACCGGGGAGCTGTTTTTT.

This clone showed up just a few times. The CDR3 sequence: CASSSGLAGWPIGSYEQYF. The CDR3 DNA is TGTGCCAGCAGTTCCGGACTAGCGGGATGGCCCATTGGATCCTACGAGCAGTACTTC. This chain joins TRBV28 and TRBJ2-7; TRBD2 matches at 12 bases. This CDR3 has 19 residues. Germline CDR1 and CDR2: MDHEN and SYDVKM. The ends lost 4 bases at V and 1 base at J; junction bases unmatched: 14.

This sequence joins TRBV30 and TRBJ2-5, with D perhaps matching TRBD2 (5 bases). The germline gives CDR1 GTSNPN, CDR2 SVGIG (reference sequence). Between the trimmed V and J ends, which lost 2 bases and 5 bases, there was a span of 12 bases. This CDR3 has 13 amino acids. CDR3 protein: CAWSLEAWETQYF. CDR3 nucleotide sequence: TGTGCCTGGAGTTTGGAGGCATGGGAGACCCAGTACTTC.

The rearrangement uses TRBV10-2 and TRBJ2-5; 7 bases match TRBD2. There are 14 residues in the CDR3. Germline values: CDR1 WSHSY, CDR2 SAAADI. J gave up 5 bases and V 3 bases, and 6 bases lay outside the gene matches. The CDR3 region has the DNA TGCGCCAGCAGTGACCGACTAGCCATGGAGACCCAGTACTTC. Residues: CASSDRLAMETQYF.

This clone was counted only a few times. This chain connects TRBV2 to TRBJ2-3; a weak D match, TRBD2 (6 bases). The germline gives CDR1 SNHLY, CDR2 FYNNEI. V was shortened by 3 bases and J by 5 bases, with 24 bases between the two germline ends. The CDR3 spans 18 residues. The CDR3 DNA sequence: TGTGCCAGCAGTGATCGGATTGATGCGGGAAAAGGGATAGATACGCAGTATTTT. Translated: CASSDRIDAGKGIDTQYF.

The CDR3, as DNA: TGTGCCTGGAGTGTACTGGGGACAGGGTTAGCCGGGGAGCTGTTTTTT. Residues: CAWSVLGTGLAGELFF. J is TRBJ2-2 and V is TRBV30; TRBD1 matches 9 bases. The CDR3 loop spans 16 amino acids. Trimming cost V 0 bases and J 6 bases; bases outside gene matches: 8. Germline assignment: CDR1 GTSNPN and CDR2 SVGIG (reference sequence).

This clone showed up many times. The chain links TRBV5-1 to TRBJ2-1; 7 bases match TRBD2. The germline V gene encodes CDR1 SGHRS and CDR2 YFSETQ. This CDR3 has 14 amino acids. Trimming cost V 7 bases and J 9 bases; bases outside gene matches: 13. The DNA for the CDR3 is TGCGCCAGCCAGATCTGGGAGGGCCCGGGTGAGCAGTTCTTC. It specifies CASQIWEGPGEQFF.

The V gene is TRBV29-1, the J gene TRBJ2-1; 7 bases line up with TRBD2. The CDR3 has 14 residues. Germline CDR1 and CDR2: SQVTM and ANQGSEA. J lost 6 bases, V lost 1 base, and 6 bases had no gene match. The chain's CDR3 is CSVEGGRAGNEQFF. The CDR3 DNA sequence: TGCAGCGTTGAAGGCGGGAGAGCGGGCAATGAGCAGTTCTTC.

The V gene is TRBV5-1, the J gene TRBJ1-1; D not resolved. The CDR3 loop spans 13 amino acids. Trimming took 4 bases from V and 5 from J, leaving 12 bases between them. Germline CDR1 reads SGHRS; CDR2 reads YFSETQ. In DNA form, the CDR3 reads TGCGCCAGCAGCGGTGGTGGTGGTACTGAAGCTTTCTTT. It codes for CASSGGGGTEAFF.

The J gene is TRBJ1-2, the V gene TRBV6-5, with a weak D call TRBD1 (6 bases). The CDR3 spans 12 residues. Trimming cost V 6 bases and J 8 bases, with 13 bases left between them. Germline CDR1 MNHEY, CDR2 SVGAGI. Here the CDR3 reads CASREGGGGYTF. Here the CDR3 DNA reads TGTGCCAGCAGGGAGGGAGGGGGAGGCTACACCTTC.

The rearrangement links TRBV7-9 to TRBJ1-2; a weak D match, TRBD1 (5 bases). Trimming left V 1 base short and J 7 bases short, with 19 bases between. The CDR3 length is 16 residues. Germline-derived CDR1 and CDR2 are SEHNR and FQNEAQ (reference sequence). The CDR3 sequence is CASSLGRRDLRGGYTF. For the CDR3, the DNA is TGTGCCAGCAGCTTAGGAAGAAGGGACTTAAGGGGTGGCTACACCTTC.

As DNA, the CDR3 is TGTGCCTGGAGAATACTCGACAGGGGGCTAAACGAGCAGTACTTC. Its protein product is CAWRILDRGLNEQYF. The V gene is TRBV30, the J gene TRBJ2-7; TRBD1 aligns across 10 bases. Germline V gene sequence: CDR1 GTSNPN, CDR2 SVGIG (reference sequence). This CDR3 region has 15 residues. V was pared by 3 bases and J by 5 bases, with 10 bases of the junction left unmatched. The full variable domain, with the rest looked up from reference TRBV30 and TRBJ2-7, is SQTIHQWPATLVQPVGSPLSLECTVEGTSNPNLYWYRQAAGRGLQLLFYSVGIGQISSEVPQNLSASRPQDRQFILSSKKLLLSDSGFYLCAWRILDRGLNEQYFGPGTRLTVT.

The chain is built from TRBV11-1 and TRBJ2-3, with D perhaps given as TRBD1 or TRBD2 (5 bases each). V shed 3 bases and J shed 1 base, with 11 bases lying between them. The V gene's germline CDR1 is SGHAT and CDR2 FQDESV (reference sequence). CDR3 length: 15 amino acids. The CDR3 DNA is TGTGCCAGCAGCTTTGAACGAGGGGGCACAGATACGCAGTATTTT. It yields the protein CASSFERGGTDTQYF.

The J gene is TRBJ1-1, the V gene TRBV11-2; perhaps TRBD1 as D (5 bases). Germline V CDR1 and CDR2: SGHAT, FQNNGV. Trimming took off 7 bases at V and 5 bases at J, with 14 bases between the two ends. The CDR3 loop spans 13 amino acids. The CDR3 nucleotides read TGTGCCAGCATGGGACTGGTAGAGACTGAAGCTTTCTTT. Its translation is CASMGLVETEAFF.

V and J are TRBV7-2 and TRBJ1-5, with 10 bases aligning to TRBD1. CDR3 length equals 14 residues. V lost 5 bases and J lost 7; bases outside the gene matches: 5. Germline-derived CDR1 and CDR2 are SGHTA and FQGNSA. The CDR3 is CASSDRDRGQPQHF. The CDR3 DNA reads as TGTGCCAGCAGCGACCGGGACAGGGGACAGCCCCAGCATTTT.

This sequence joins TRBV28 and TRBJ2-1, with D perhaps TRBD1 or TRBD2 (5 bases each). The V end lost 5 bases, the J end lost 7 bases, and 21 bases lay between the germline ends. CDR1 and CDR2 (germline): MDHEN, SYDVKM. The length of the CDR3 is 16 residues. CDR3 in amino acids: CASSPIWGTGGNEQFF. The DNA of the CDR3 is TGTGCCAGCAGTCCGATATGGGGGACGGGCGGGAATGAGCAGTTCTTC.

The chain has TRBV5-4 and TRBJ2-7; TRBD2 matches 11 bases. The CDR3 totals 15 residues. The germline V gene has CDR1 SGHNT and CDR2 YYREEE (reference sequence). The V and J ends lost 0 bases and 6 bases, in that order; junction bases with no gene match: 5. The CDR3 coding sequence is TGTGCCAGCAGCTTGGCACTAGCGGGAGTTAGCGAGCAGTACTTC. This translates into CASSLALAGVSEQYF.